The clone carrying this T cell receptor beta chain occurred many times. Relative to the germline gene, one junction end is altered; a read error may explain this. TCRdb re-called the RT-PCR reads with MiXCR, one entry per CDR3 protein. The table lists almost 700,000 distinct CDR3 sequences, more than 13% of them singletons. Per the germline V gene, CDR1 is SGHTA and CDR2 is FQGNSA. The CDR3 has 15 residues. Input material: memory CD4+ T cells from blood. The sequence came from a female donor in good health, serving as a healthy control. This chain connects TRBV7-2 to TRBJ1-2, with 7 bases identical to TRBD1. The DNA of the CDR3 is TGCGCCAGCAGCTTGGTGGCAGGGGGGAACTATGGCTACACCTTC. Translation gives CASSLVAGGNYGYTF.